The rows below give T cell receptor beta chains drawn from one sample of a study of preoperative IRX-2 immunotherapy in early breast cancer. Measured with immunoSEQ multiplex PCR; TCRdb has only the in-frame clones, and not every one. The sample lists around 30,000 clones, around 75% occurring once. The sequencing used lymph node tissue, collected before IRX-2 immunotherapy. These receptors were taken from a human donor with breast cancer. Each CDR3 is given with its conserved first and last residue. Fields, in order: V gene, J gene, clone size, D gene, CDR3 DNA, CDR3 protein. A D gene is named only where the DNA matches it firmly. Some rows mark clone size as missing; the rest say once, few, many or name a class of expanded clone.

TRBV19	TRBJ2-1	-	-	TGTGCCAGTAGTACTGAGGGCATCTACAATGAGCAGTTCTTC	CASSTEGIYNEQFF
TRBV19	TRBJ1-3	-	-	TGTGCCAGCAGTCTCTTGACCTCTGGAAACACCATATATTTT	CASSLLTSGNTIYF
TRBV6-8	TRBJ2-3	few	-	TGTGCCAGCAACCCTAGATTGAGTGGCACAGATACGCAGTATTTT	CASNPRLSGTDTQYF
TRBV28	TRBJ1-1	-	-	TGTGCCAGCAGTCATCTCGCAGCCACTGAAGCTTTCTTT	CASSHLAATEAFF
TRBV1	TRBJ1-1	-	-	TGCGCCAGCAGCCAAGATGAGGTCGGGGGCCGTGAAGCTTTCTTT	CASSQDEVGGREAFF
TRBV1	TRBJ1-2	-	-	TGCGCCAGCAGCCAAGAGTACCATGGCTACACCTTC	CASSQEYHGYTF
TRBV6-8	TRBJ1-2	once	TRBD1	TGTGCCAGCAGGTACTCGGGACAGCGAAACTATGGCTACACCTTC	CASRYSGQRNYGYTF
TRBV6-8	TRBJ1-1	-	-	TGTGCCAGCAGAACCCTGGAGGAGGGCCCGGGAGAGGACACTGAAGCTTTCTTT	CASRTLEEGPGEDTEAFF
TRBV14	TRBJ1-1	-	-	TGTGCCAGCAGCCAAGTGGCGGGGGGAGGTGAAGCTTTCTTT	CASSQVAGGGEAFF
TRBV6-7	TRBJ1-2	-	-	TGTGCCAGCAGTTACTCCAGAGGGAAGGGTGGCTACACCTTC	CASSYSRGKGGYTF
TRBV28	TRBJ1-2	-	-	TGTGCCAGCAGTCCATACGAGGGGCTAGGCTACACCTTC	CASSPYEGLGYTF
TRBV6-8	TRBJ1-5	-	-	TGTGCCAGTTCGAGACAGGCAGGTAGCAATCAGCCCCAGCATTTT	CASSRQAGSNQPQHF
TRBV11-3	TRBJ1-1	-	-	TGTGCCAGCAGCCAGAACAGGGTGAACACTGAAGCTTTCTTT	CASSQNRVNTEAFF
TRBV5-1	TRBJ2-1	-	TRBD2	TGCGCCAGCAGCTTGGGTACCGGGACTAGCGAATATACCTCCTACAATGAGCAGTTCTTC	CASSLGTGTSEYTSYNEQFF
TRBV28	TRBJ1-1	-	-	TGTGCCAGCAGGCAGACTCCGCGGGACACTGAAGCTTTCTTT	CASRQTPRDTEAFF
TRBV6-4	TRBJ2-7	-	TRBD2	TGTACCAGCAGAAACCCGCGGGCGGGGGGGCCGGACGAGCAGTACTTC	CTSRNPRAGGPDEQYF
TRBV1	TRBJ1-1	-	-	TGCGCCAGCAGCCAAGGAACGAACAAGGGGACAACCCCAAGGGGGGTCTTT	CASSQGTNKGTTPRGVF